The table lists the clone carrying this TCR beta chain with a count of one. Libraries were prepared by immunoSEQ multiplex PCR; TCRdb keeps only in-frame clonotypes and omits some of them. Of roughly 24,000 clones listed, 25% to 35% were seen once; the top ten hold roughly 17%. As to time point: after neoadjuvant nivolumab, at surgical resection. This sample is part of a study of neoadjuvant anti-PD-1 for oral cavity cancer. The CDR3 is made up of 15 amino acids. With V trimmed by 5 bases and J by 7 bases, 9 bases remained unmatched. CDR1 SGHRS and CDR2 YFSETQ come from the germline V gene. The chain recombines TRBV5-1 with TRBJ2-2; TRBD2 matches 9 bases. The source material was tumor tissue, sampled after nivolumab (anti-PD-1) treatment. This TCR came from a person between 40 and 79 years old with oral cavity squamous cell carcinoma. CDR3 in DNA: TGCGCCAGCAGGGAAGGTAGCGGGAGTGTCGGGGAGCTGTTTTTT. This translates into CASREGSGSVGELFF.